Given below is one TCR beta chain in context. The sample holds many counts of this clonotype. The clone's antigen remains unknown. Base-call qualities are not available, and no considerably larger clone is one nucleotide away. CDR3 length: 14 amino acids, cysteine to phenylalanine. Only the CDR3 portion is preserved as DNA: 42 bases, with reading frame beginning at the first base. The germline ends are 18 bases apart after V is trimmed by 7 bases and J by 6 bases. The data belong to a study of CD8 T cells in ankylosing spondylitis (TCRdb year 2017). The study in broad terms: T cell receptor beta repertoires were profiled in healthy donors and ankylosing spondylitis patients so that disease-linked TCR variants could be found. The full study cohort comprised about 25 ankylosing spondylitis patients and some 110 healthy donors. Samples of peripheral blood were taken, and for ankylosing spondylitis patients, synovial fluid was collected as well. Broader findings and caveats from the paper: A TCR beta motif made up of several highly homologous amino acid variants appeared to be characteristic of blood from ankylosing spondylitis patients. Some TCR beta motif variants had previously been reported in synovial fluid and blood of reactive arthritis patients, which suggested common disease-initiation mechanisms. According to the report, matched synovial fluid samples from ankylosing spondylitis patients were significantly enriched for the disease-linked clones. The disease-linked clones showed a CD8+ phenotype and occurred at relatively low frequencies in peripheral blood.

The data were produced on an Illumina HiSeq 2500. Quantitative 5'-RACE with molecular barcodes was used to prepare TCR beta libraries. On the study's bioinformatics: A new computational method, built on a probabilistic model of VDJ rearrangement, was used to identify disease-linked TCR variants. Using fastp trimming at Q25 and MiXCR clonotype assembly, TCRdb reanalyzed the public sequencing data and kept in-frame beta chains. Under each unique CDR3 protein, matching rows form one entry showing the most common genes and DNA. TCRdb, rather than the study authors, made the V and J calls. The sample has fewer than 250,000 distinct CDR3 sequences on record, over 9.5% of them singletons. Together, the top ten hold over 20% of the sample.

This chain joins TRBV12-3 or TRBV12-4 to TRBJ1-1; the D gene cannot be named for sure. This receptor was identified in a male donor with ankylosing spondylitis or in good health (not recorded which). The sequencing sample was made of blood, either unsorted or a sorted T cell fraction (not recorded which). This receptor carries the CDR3 CASTPPGFGAEAFF. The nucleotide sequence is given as TGTGCCAGCACCCCACCCGGTTTCGGGGCTGAAGCTTTCTTT.